This TCR beta chain was obtained from a study of T cell responses to AZD1222 COVID-19 vaccine. Study overall: Doses given second, at about 4 or about 12 weeks, were pooled.

Germline CDR1 is SGDLS and CDR2 is YYNGEE. V lost 4 bases and J 1 base, leaving 12 bases between the germline ends. The CDR3 runs 15 residues. Study-level findings and limits: There were repertoire samples only from the period after the peak T cell response. Along spike, vaccine-associated CD4 TCRs were found throughout, with dominance at 160-218 and 743-854. Reports indicate that nearly half of spike-specific TCRs are directed at unmutated variant regions.

The table lists this clone with a count of one. No antigen is known for it. Only in-frame clones appear in the TCRdb table, and some are missing; sequencing was by immunoSEQ multiplex PCR. The sample yields 85,000 to 120,000 clones, about 88% seen once. The receptor's source is an adult in good health. The material was peripheral blood, obtained on day 0 of AZD1222 vaccination. V usage is TRBV9 and J usage is TRBJ1-5; D is undetermined. CDR3 sequence reads: CASSPAGLSNQPQHF. In DNA, the CDR3 is TGTGCCAGCAGCCCGGCCGGACTGAGCAATCAGCCCCAGCATTTT.